This T cell receptor beta chain is from a study of shared clonotypes between healthy human individuals. This clone was found once. Produced via immunoSEQ multiplex PCR; TCRdb's table is partial and in-frame only. Of 1.5 million to 2.5 million clones in the sample, about 95% were seen once. Positively selected for CCR7, the CD45RO-negative cells used as naive CD8 cells excluded terminally differentiated effector memory CD45RA+ cells. V was cut by 5 bases and J by 0 bases, with 14 bases left in between. The CDR3 is 16 residues long. Germline V gene sequence: CDR1 SEHNR, CDR2 FQNEAQ (reference sequence).

The V gene is TRBV7-9, the J gene TRBJ2-1; D is uncertain. The sequence derives from a man aged 18 to 30 in good health. The sequenced sample was naive CD8+ T cells sorted from blood. CDR3 sequence: CASSPRLESSYNEQFF. As DNA, the CDR3 is TGTGCCAGCAGCCCCAGACTGGAGAGCTCCTACAATGAGCAGTTCTTC.